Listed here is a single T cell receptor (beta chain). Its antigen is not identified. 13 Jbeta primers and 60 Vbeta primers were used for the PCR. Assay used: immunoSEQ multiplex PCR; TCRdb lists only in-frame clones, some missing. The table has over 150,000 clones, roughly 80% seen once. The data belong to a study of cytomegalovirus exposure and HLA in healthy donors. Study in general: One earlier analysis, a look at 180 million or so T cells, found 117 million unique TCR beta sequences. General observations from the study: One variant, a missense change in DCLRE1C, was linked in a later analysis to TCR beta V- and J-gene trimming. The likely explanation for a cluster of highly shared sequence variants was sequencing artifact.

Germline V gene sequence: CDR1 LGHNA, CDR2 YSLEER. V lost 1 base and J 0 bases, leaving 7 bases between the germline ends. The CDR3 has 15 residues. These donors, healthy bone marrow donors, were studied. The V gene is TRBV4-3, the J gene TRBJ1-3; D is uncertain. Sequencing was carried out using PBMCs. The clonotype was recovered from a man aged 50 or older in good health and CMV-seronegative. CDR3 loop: CASSQAHYSGNTIYF. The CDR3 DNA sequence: TGCGCCAGCAGCCAAGCCCACTACTCTGGAAACACCATATATTTT.